This T cell receptor beta chain was sequenced during a study of cytomegalovirus exposure and HLA in healthy donors. A multiplex PCR was run with 60 Vbeta primers and 13 Jbeta primers. The protocol was immunoSEQ multiplex PCR, while the TCRdb copy is restricted to in-frame clones and leaves out a portion. In all, the sample yields 55,000 to 80,000 clones. Germline values: CDR1 SGHRS, CDR2 YFSETQ. CDR3 length: 12 amino acids. Trimming took 3 bases from V and 4 from J, leaving 7 bases between them. The clonotype was recovered from a man aged 35-49 years in good health and CMV-seronegative. The sample taken for sequencing was PBMCs. The genes are TRBV5-1 and TRBJ1-2; possible D gene TRBD1, 5 bases. For the CDR3, the DNA is TGCGCCAGCAGCTGGGGGGGCTATGGCTACACCTTC. It yields the protein CASSWGGYGYTF. Variable domain in full (rest from reference TRBV5-1 and TRBJ1-2): KAGVTQTPRYLIKTRGQQVTLSCSPISGHRSVSWYQQTPGQGLQFLFEYFSETQRNKGNFPGRFSGRQFSNSRSEMNVSTLELGDSALYLCASSWGGYGYTFGSGTRLTVV.